One T cell receptor beta chain is described in this entry. Germline CDR1 reads SQVTM; CDR2 reads ANQGSEA. This CDR3 is 12 amino acids long. V was clipped by 3 bases and J by 4 bases, with 9 bases between them. The sample belongs to a study of blood T cells in healthy people across ages. Around 10 milliliters of peripheral blood were drawn from each donor. It was with a sample-barcoded 5' primer and a J-beta primer mix that a second PCR of roughly 7 to 12 cycles was run. Each cDNA was tagged by a template-switch adaptor containing 12 random nucleotides. One entry per CDR3 protein, called by TCRdb with MiXCR from the 5' RACE reads. The sample carries under 1,100,000 distinct CDR3 sequences, 20% to 25% recorded once. The data were also submitted as part of a second study, on T cells of mothers and their children. From that report: The analysis detected no persistent microchimeric T cell clones.

The receptor comes from a girl aged 2 to 9 in good health. The sample taken for sequencing was blood. The V gene is TRBV29-1, the J gene TRBJ1-2; D call uncertain. The CDR3 DNA reads as TGCAGCGTTGAGTCAGGAGTCTATGGCTACACCTTC. This sequence encodes CSVESGVYGYTF.